Following are 27 T cell receptor beta chains from one sample sequenced in a study of blood T cells in healthy people across ages. The use of a sample-barcoded 5' primer and a J-beta primer mix characterized a second PCR of roughly 6 to 11 cycles. TCRdb re-called the 5' RACE reads with MiXCR, one entry per CDR3 protein. Seen here are about 1.7 million distinct CDR3 sequences, 25% to 30% observed once, and the top ten hold 7.7%. The sequenced sample consisted of blood. The receptor set was obtained from a woman aged 25-40 years in good health.

This clonotype was recorded at least ten times. The gene calls are TRBV10-3 and TRBJ2-7; D uncertain. V lost 8 bases to trimming and J lost 0 bases, with 5 bases between them. Germline-derived CDR1 and CDR2 are ENHRY and SYGVKD. The CDR3 runs to 11 residues. The CDR3, as DNA: TGTGCCATCGCCAGCTCCTACGAGCAGTACTTC. Protein product: CAIASSYEQYF.

This clonotype was seen a few times. The genes are TRBV6-6 and TRBJ1-6, with no clear D. Trimming pared 3 bases from V and 0 bases from J, leaving 6 bases between. The CDR3 consists of 15 residues. CDR1 and CDR2 from the germline V gene are MNHNY and SVGAGI (reference sequence). The CDR3 here is CASSYVSSYNSPLHF. The CDR3 coding sequence is TGTGCCAGCAGTTATGTGAGCTCCTATAATTCACCCCTCCACTTT.

The chain has TRBV20-1 and TRBJ2-5; 7 bases align to TRBD1. Trimming removed 6 bases from V and 2 bases from J; junction bases left unmatched: 9. The CDR3 covers 14 residues. Germline CDR1 reads DFQATT; CDR2 reads SNEGSKA (reference sequence). CDR3 in DNA: TGCAGTGCCACTGGGGGACAGATTCAAGAGACCCAGTACTTC. Protein product: CSATGGQIQETQYF.

This chain uses TRBV10-3 with TRBJ1-3; D gene unclear. Germline V lookup: CDR1 ENHRY, CDR2 SYGVKD. This CDR3 has 12 residues. The ends were cut back, 2 bases at V and 5 bases at J, with 4 bases in the middle. Here the CDR3 DNA reads TGTGCCATCAGTGAGACTCGAAACACCATATATTTT. Translation: CAISETRNTIYF.

The chain combines TRBV20-1 with TRBJ2-1; D gene uncertain. Germline V gene lookup returns CDR1 DFQATT and CDR2 SNEGSKA (reference sequence). The CDR3 extends over 16 amino acids. The V end lost 7 bases, the J end lost 2 bases, and 21 bases lay between the germline ends. CDR3 nucleotide sequence: TGCAGTGTCTTACGGCTGGACCTCTCCCCCTACAATGAGCAGTTCTTC. Its protein product is CSVLRLDLSPYNEQFF.

V is TRBV12-3 or TRBV12-4 and J is TRBJ2-3; 9 bases agree with TRBD1. This CDR3 has 14 residues. V shed 5 bases and J 5 bases; nucleotides not matched to a gene: 5. CDR3 coding DNA: TGTGCCAGCAGTAAACAGGGGGCATTAGATACGCAGTATTTT. Translation: CASSKQGALDTQYF.

This clonotype showed up just a few times. A much larger clone sits a single nucleotide away, making a read error possible. It is unclear where the CDR3 begins or ends on the DNA, so no DNA is shown, and the CDR3 is as TCRdb lists it. V usage is TRBV29-1 and J usage is TRBJ2-1; the table assigns TRBD2, which was not confirmed against the DNA. The CDR3 numbers 13 amino acids, ends counted. Germline CDR1 is SQVTM and CDR2 is ANQGSEA. CDR3 protein: CSVASGAYNERFF.

This clonotype turned up a few times. The chain has TRBV15 and TRBJ2-7, with TRBD2 matching 13 bases. The V gene's germline CDR1 is LNHNV and CDR2 YYDKDF (reference sequence). V lost 3 bases and J lost 6; bases outside the gene matches: 2. The CDR3 extends over 14 amino acids. The CDR3 here is CATSRGLAGTEQYF. The CDR3 nucleotides read TGTGCCACCAGCAGGGGACTAGCGGGAACCGAGCAGTACTTC.

The chain uses TRBV5-1 and TRBJ2-5, with 10 bases matching TRBD2. The CDR3 runs 21 residues. CDR1 is SGHRS, CDR2 YFSETQ, per germline. As DNA, the CDR3 is TGCGCTGGCAGCTTGGGCCTCTTGTGGTCTAGCGGGAGTAGGGGCCAAGAGACCCAGTACTTC. This sequence encodes CAGSLGLLWSSGSRGQETQYF.

This clonotype was counted between two and nine times. This chain links TRBV20-1 with TRBJ1-6; TRBD1 might be the D (5 bases). The germline V gene encodes CDR1 DFQATT and CDR2 SNEGSKA (reference sequence). The CDR3 runs to 13 residues. V was pared by 3 bases and J by 12 bases, with 15 bases between. Written as DNA, the CDR3 is TGCAGTGCTAGTAGCCAGGGCAGAGGACCCCTCCACTTT. Amino acid sequence: CSASSQGRGPLHF.

The chain combines TRBV4-1 with TRBJ1-6; D might be TRBD1 (5 bases). CDR3 length equals 18 residues. Between the trimmed V and J ends, which lost 0 bases and 0 bases, there was a span of 12 bases. From germline, CDR1 is MGHRA and CDR2 YSYEKL. Here the CDR3 DNA reads TGCGCCAGCAGCCAAGAGGGGACGGAAAGCTCCTATAATTCACCCCTCCACTTT. This translates into CASSQEGTESSYNSPLHF.

This sequence joins TRBV29-1 and TRBJ1-1; D may be TRBD1 (5 bases). Looked up from germline, CDR1 is SQVTM and CDR2 is ANQGSEA. The length of the CDR3 is 16 residues. With 0 bases removed from V and 6 bases from J, the gap between germline ends came to 20 bases. The CDR3 loop reads CSVEDWGRWFVAEAFF. The CDR3 DNA sequence: TGCAGCGTTGAAGATTGGGGACGGTGGTTTGTGGCTGAAGCTTTCTTT.

This clonotype was found many times. The chain links TRBV10-2 to TRBJ2-5; a possible D gene is TRBD2 (6 bases). Trimming cost V 7 bases and J 5 bases, with 17 bases left between them. CDR3 size: 14 residues. CDR1 is WSHSY, CDR2 SAAADI, per germline. DNA for the CDR3: TGCGCCAGCACTGGGACCGGGACTTCGGAGACCCAGTACTTC. Translation: CASTGTGTSETQYF.

This chain joins TRBV12-3 or TRBV12-4 and TRBJ2-3; 8 nucleotides match TRBD2. The junction had 4 bases not matched to a gene; V was cut back by 1 base and J by 1 base. The CDR3 loop spans 16 amino acids. The CDR3 region is CASSLETSGGTDTQYF. The CDR3 bases are TGTGCCAGCAGTTTAGAAACTAGCGGCGGCACAGATACGCAGTATTTT.

V usage is TRBV15 and J usage is TRBJ1-2, with 8 bases that match TRBD1. The CDR3 has 16 residues. Germline loops: CDR1 LNHNV, CDR2 YYDKDF (reference sequence). Trimming cost V 2 bases and J 4 bases; bases outside gene matches: 9. CDR3 sequence: CATSRLDRGPIYGYTF. The CDR3 DNA sequence: TGTGCCACCAGCAGACTCGACAGGGGACCAATCTATGGCTACACCTTC. Combining the CDR3 with reference TRBV15 and TRBJ1-2 gives the whole variable domain DAMVIQNPRYQVTQFGKPVTLSCSQTLNHNVMYWYQQKSSQAPKLLFHYYDKDFNNEADTPDNFQSRRPNTSFCFLDIRSPGLGDTAMYLCATSRLDRGPIYGYTFGSGTRLTVV.

The chain carries TRBV3-1 and TRBJ1-4; tentative D call: TRBD1 (5 bases). Looked up from germline, CDR1 is LGHDT and CDR2 is YNNKEL (reference sequence). Between the trimmed V and J ends, which lost 2 bases and 8 bases, there was a span of 15 bases. The CDR3 loop spans 15 amino acids. CDR3 nucleotide sequence: TGTGCCAGCAGCCAAAGAGGCACCCAGGGCGAAAAACTGTTTTTT. It specifies CASSQRGTQGEKLFF.

The chain couples TRBV9 to TRBJ2-5; a possible D gene is TRBD2 (5 bases). CDR1 and CDR2 from the germline V gene are SGDLS and YYNGEE. V dropped 1 base and J dropped 11 bases, with 15 bases sitting between them. The CDR3 has 13 residues. CDR3 residues: CASSVMAGDEQYF. The CDR3 nucleotides are TGTGCCAGCAGCGTAATGGCGGGCGATGAGCAGTACTTC.

The rearrangement uses TRBV24-1 and TRBJ2-3; 7 bases are a match to TRBD1. Germline CDR1 KGHDR, CDR2 SFDVKD. The CDR3 loop spans 16 amino acids. V shed 0 bases and J 3 bases; nucleotides not matched to a gene: 5. In nucleotides, the CDR3 is TGTGCCACCAGTGATTTGCGACAGGGAAAAACAGATACGCAGTATTTT. It codes for CATSDLRQGKTDTQYF.

This clonotype was seen a handful of times. This chain uses TRBV20-1 with TRBJ1-2, with 7 nucleotides matching TRBD1. Germline V lookup: CDR1 DFQATT, CDR2 SNEGSKA (reference sequence). The CDR3 spans 12 residues. Trimming took 3 bases from V and 8 from J; bases not matched to a gene: 6. The CDR3 nucleotides are TGCAGTGCTAGCGCGGGACAGCTGGGCTACACCTTC. Protein product: CSASAGQLGYTF.

On this clonotype itself: This sequence may be a read error, since a much larger clone differs from it by one base. The chain joins TRBV11-2 to TRBJ2-7; either TRBD1 or TRBD2 may fit D (5 bases each). The CDR3 spans 14 residues. Germline loops: CDR1 SGHAT, CDR2 FQNNGV. The V and J ends lost 5 bases and 5 bases respectively, with 16 bases between them. CDR3 loop: CASSLSRDDDEQYF. CDR3 bases: TGTGCCAGCAGCCTTTCCCGGGACGACGACGAGCAGTACTTC. Drawing the rest from reference TRBV11-2 and TRBJ2-7, the complete variable domain is EAGVAQSPRYKIIEKRQSVAFWCNPISGHATLYWYQQILGQGPKLLIQFQNNGVVDDSQLPKDRFSAERLKGVDSTLKIQPAKLEDSAVYLCASSLSRDDDEQYFGPGTRLTVT.

V and J are TRBV12-3 or TRBV12-4 and TRBJ2-7; no clear D. This CDR3 comprises 12 residues. With 7 bases removed from V and 10 bases from J, the gap between germline ends came to 17 bases. The DNA for the CDR3 is TGTGCCAGCACCAACTCACCGGGCTTACAGTACTTC. Encoded protein: CASTNSPGLQYF.

This clonotype turned up a few times. V gene TRBV28 combines with J gene TRBJ1-5; 7 bases agree with TRBD1. The germline gives CDR1 MDHEN, CDR2 SYDVKM. The J segment lost 6 bases and the V segment lost 8 bases, leaving 10 bases of the junction unmatched. The CDR3 runs 14 residues. DNA for the CDR3: TGTGCCAGCGTACCGGGACAGTTCAGTCAGCCCCAGCATTTT. Translation: CASVPGQFSQPQHF. Together with reference TRBV28 and TRBJ1-5, the CDR3 gives the full variable domain: DVKVTQSSRYLVKRTGEKVFLECVQDMDHENMFWYRQDPGLGLRLIYFSYDVKMKEKGDIPEGYSVSREKKERFSLILESASTNQTSMYLCASVPGQFSQPQHFGDGTRLSIL.

Here the CDR3 reads CASSSGRFSGNTIYF. The CDR3 coding sequence is TGCGCCAGCAGCTCGGGACGTTTCTCTGGAAACACCATATATTTT. This sequence joins TRBV10-2 and TRBJ1-3; D possibly corresponds to TRBD1 (5 bases). The CDR3 has 15 residues. V lost 6 bases and J 0 bases, leaving 12 bases between the germline ends. In germline, CDR1 is WSHSY, CDR2 SAAADI.

Worth noting for this clonotype: A read error is possible here, since a much larger clone lies one base away. J is TRBJ2-1 and V is TRBV5-1; 7 bases align to TRBD2. V lost 7 bases to trimming and J lost 2 bases; unmatched junction nucleotides: 6. This CDR3 spans 14 amino acids. Germline values: CDR1 SGHRS, CDR2 YFSETQ. DNA of the CDR3: TGCGCCAGCGGGGGAGGGAATCCCTACAATGAGCAGTTCTTC. This sequence encodes CASGGGNPYNEQFF. Full variable domain (remainder filled in from reference TRBV5-1 and TRBJ2-1): KAGVTQTPRYLIKTRGQQVTLSCSPISGHRSVSWYQQTPGQGLQFLFEYFSETQRNKGNFPGRFSGRQFSNSRSEMNVSTLELGDSALYLCASGGGNPYNEQFFGPGTRLTVL.

This clonotype was recorded many times. V is TRBV5-1 and J is TRBJ2-5; D might be TRBD1 (6 bases). This CDR3 is 13 amino acids long. Trimming pared 3 bases from V and 5 bases from J, leaving 11 bases between. Per the germline V gene, CDR1 is SGHRS and CDR2 is YFSETQ. DNA of the CDR3: TGCGCCAGCAGCTCACAGGGTACGGAGACCCAGTACTTC. Its translation: CASSSQGTETQYF. Combining the CDR3 with reference TRBV5-1 and TRBJ2-5 gives the whole variable domain KAGVTQTPRYLIKTRGQQVTLSCSPISGHRSVSWYQQTPGQGLQFLFEYFSETQRNKGNFPGRFSGRQFSNSRSEMNVSTLELGDSALYLCASSSQGTETQYFGPGTRLLVL.

This clonotype was picked up a small number of times. The chain links TRBV6-6 to TRBJ1-2, with D hard to call. The CDR3 covers 16 residues. Germline CDR1 reads MNHNY; CDR2 reads SVGAGI (reference sequence). The V and J ends lost 7 bases and 4 bases respectively, with 22 bases between them. The CDR3 loop reads CASTGRLMDQLYGYTF. CDR3 coding DNA: TGTGCCAGCACGGGCCGGCTAATGGACCAGCTCTATGGCTACACCTTC.

This rearrangement joins TRBV6-2 or TRBV6-3 to TRBJ2-1, with 8 bases matching TRBD1. Germline lookup yields CDR1 MNHEY and CDR2 SVGEGT. Trimming removed 0 bases from V and 10 bases from J; junction bases left unmatched: 11. This CDR3 contains 16 residues. CDR3 amino acids: CASSYSRQGLSYEQFF. CDR3 sequence (DNA): TGTGCCAGCAGTTACTCCCGACAGGGGCTTTCCTACGAGCAGTTCTTC.